This T cell receptor beta chain comes out of a study of blood T cell repertoires in COVID-19 (dated by TCRdb to the early 2020s). Concerning the study at large: Samples covering the acute and convalescent phases of COVID-19 were provided by collaborators in the United States, Italy and Spain. The repertoires were released in a freely available public database meant as a resource for research on the immune response to SARS-CoV-2. The prospective study material was composed of cDNA or gDNA derived from T cells, B-cell-depleted T cells, or PBMCs. A de-identified subject ID, COVID-19 status, age in years and sex were almost always included in the sample metadata. Samples came from the ongoing ImmuneRACE study (first 160 participants) plus 1,254 subjects from 6 global collaborators. The dataset comprised deeply sampled blood TCRbeta repertoires from subjects exposed to, actively infected with, or recovered from COVID-19. Where HLA class I and class II types were available, the types were taken from metadata supplied by the sample provider, not from assay-based typing. What the authors observed across the whole study: How much clinical and demographic metadata was included differed by source and by participant, and the metadata was provided uncurated.

TCRbeta CDR3 regions were amplified from genomic DNA using the immunoSEQ Assay, a bias-controlled multiplex PCR. In the paper's pipeline: The number of nucleated cells in each sample was estimated from the amplification of reference gene primers within the assay. To quantify the absolute abundance of each unique TCRbeta CDR3 rearrangement, sequence reads were collapsed and filtered. For each sample, productive Simpson clonality was calculated by taking the square root of Simpson's diversity index across productive rearrangements. TCRdb retrieved this table from immuneACCESS and kept in-frame rearrangements only. Not all clones are present; in checked studies, unresolved V genes account for under half, and no reason is known for the remainder. V and J calls plus clone size are reproduced from that table; the DNA served to infer D and trimming. Across this sample there are roughly 140,000 clones, with about 80% seen only once. The ten largest account for under 9.5% of the sample.

Remarks on this clone: Its antigen is unknown. Qualities for individual bases were not recorded, and no much larger clone is one base off.

Collaborating institutions collected whole blood in K2EDTA tubes following their own protocols. For TCRbeta analysis, collaborators shipped samples as frozen whole blood, isolated PBMCs, or DNA extracted from either of those sample types. From the cysteine through the phenylalanine, the CDR3 covers 19 amino acids. Only the CDR3 DNA is retained, 57 bases long and in frame from the first base. V is shortened by 3 bases, J by 0 bases, and the region joining them spans 23 bases. CDR1 and CDR2, looked up from the germline V gene (reference sequence), are SEHNR and FQNEAQ. What was sequenced was peripheral blood. The V gene is TRBV7-9 and the J gene is TRBJ1-1, with a tentative D gene TRBD1 over 5 matching bases. The TCR sequence derives from a woman aged 80 or over in a cohort sampled during active or convalescent COVID-19. For the CDR3, the sequence is CASSFWTIRAHPLNTEAFF. The DNA reads TGTGCCAGCAGCTTTTGGACTATCAGGGCTCATCCCTTGAACACTGAAGCTTTCTTT. The full variable domain, with segments outside the CDR3 supplied by the reference TRBV7-9 and TRBJ1-1 proteins, appears as DTGVSQNPRHKITKRGQNVTFRCDPISEHNRLYWYRQTLGQGPEFLTYFQNEAQLEKSRLLSDRFSAERPKGSFSTLEIQRTEQGDSAMYLCASSFWTIRAHPLNTEAFFGQGTRLTVV.